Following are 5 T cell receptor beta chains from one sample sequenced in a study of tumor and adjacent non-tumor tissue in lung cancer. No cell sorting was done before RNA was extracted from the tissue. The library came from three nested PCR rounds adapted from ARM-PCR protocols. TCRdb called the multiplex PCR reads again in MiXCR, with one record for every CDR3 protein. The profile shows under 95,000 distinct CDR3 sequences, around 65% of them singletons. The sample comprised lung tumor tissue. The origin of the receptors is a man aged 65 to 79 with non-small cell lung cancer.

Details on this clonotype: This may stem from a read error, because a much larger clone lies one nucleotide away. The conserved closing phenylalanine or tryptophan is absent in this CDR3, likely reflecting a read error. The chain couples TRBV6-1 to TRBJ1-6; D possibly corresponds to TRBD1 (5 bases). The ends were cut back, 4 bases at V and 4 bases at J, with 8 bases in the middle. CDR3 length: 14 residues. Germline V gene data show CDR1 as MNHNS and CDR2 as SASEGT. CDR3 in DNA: TGTGCCAGCAGTGCAGGGCCATATAATTCACCCCTCCACTAT. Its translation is CASSAGPYNSPLHY.

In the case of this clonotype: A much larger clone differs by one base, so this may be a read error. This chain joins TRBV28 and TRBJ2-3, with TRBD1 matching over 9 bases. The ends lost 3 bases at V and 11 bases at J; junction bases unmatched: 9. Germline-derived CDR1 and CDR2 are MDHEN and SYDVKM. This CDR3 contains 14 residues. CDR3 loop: CASSLRDRAGMQYF. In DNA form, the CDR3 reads TGTGCCAGCAGTTTGAGGGACAGGGCAGGTATGCAGTATTTT.

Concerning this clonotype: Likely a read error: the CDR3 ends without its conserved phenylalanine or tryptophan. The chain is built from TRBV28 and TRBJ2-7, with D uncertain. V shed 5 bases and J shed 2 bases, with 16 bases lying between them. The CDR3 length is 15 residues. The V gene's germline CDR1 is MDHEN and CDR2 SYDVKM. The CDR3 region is CASSPMIGWPYEQYL. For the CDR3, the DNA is TGTGCCAGCAGTCCAATGATAGGGTGGCCCTACGAGCAGTACTTA.

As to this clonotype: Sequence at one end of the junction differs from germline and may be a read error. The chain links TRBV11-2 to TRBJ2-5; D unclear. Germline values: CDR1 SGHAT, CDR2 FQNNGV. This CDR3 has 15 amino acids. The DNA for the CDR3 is TGTGCCAGCAGCTTGACCAGGATAGGCCAAGGGACCCAGTACTTC. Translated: CASSLTRIGQGTQYF.

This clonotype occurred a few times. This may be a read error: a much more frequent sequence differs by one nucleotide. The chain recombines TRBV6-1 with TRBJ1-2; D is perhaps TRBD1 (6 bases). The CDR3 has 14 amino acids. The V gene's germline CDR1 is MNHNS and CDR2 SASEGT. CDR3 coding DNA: TGTGCCAACAGTGATACAGGGACTAACTATGGCTACACCTTC. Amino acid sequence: CANSDTGTNYGYTF.